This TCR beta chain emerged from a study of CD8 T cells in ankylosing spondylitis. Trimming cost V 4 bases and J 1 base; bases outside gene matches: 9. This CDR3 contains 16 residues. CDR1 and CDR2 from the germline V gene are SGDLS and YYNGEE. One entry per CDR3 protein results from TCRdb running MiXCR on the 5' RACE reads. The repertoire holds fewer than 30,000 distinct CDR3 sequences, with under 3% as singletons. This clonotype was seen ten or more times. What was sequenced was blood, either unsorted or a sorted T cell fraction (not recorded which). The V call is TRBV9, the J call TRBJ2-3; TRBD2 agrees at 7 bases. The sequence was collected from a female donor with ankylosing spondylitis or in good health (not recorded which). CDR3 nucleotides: TGTGCCAGCAGCCCGGGGGAGGGTAAACGCACAGATACGCAGTATTTT. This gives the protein CASSPGEGKRTDTQYF.